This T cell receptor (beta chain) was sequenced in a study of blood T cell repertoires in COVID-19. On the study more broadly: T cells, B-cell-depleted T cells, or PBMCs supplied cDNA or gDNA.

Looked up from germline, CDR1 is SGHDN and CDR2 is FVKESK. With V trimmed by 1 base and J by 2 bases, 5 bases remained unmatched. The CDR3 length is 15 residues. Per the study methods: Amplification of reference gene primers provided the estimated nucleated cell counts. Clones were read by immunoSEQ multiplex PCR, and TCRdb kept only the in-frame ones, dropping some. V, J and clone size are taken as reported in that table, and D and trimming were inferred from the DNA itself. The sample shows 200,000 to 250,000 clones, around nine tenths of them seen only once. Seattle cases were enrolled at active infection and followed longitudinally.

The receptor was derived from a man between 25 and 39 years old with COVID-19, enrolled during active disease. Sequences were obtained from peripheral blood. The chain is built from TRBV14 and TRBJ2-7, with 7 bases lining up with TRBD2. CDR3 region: CASSQVQRGAYEQYF. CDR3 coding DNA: TGTGCCAGCAGCCAAGTTCAGCGGGGAGCCTACGAGCAGTACTTC.